This entry is about one T cell receptor beta chain. Its recognized antigen is unknown. Base qualities are not provided; no much larger clone lies one nucleotide away. Every donor was a healthy Caucasian. Three unrelated non-twin adults were additionally sequenced: a male aged 18 to 29, a male aged 50 to 59 and a female aged 50 to 59. Using Miltenyi CD45RO+ enrichment and human naive T-cell isolation kits, memory (CD45RO+) and naive T cells were isolated from PBMC. The method was 5' RACE. Data came from an Illumina HiSeq 2000. A universal primer binding site was added through template switching, and the final cDNA carried a unique molecular identifier so that TCR cDNA molecules could be counted accurately. First-strand cDNA for TCR alpha and beta chains was synthesized from specific primers in the conserved constant-segment region. Each cDNA library was double barcoded, with a SMART-Mk sample barcode plus Illumina barcodes, to control for contamination. TruSeq adapter sequences, together with Illumina sample barcodes, were added in two successive PCR steps. TCR alpha and beta cDNA libraries were sequenced on the Illumina HiSeq platform with custom primers. Concerning the study's data processing: MiGEC was used to process raw reads and extract unique molecular identifiers, and MiXCR was used to find CDR3 positions. Recombination models were inferred per individual with the repgenHMM and IGoR tools using an EM algorithm. The analysis of shared clonotypes was done with the tcR package in R, with sharing normalized by the product of cloneset sizes. To study raw recombination free of thymic and clonal selection effects, out-of-frame nonproductive sequences were analyzed. TCRdb reanalyzed the raw reads on its own, using fastp at Q25 for trimming and MiXCR for clone calling, and kept in-frame beta chains. Rows are unified per CDR3 protein, each entry keeping the most common DNA and genes. Clone size and V and J calls follow TCRdb, not the original study. The sample contains under 400,000 distinct CDR3 sequences, 9% of them found a single time. Together, the top ten hold about 9.1% of the sample.

Counted from cysteine to phenylalanine, this CDR3 has 14 amino acids. Only the CDR3 DNA stays, 42 bases, in frame from base 1. For this chain, trimming is 5 bases at the V end and 7 bases at the J end, and the number of junction bases without a gene match is 8. Looking up the germline V gene (reference sequence) yields CDR1 SEHNR and CDR2 FQNEAQ. This sample is part of a study of identical twins listed by TCRdb under 2016. In the study overall: The study deep-sequenced TCR alpha and beta repertoires from monozygotic twins, unrelated adults of various ages and cord blood to test whether fetal clonotypes persist. Replicate twin experiments were performed at different times using different library preparation protocols to rule out contamination. Broader findings and caveats from the paper: Recombination models systematically underestimated out-of-frame TCR alpha sharing in monozygotic twins but agreed with sharing between unrelated individuals. Fewer insertions were carried by abundant cord blood beta clonotypes; a weaker similar trend was observed in young adult naive repertoires, while no such trend was observed in memory repertoires. Zero-insertion analyses could be partly confounded by invariant T cells such as MAIT and iNKT, although diverse VJ usage argued against such confounding for most clonotypes. In beta out-of-frame sequences, excess twin sharing was weaker, because having fewer shared sequences lowered the signal-to-noise ratio. Compared with coincidental sharing between unrelated individuals, out-of-frame TCR alpha sequences shared between twins showed an excess of sequences with low generation probability. Because the same donors could not be followed over many years, the conclusions depended on cross-sectional statistical analysis.

The sequenced material came from naive T cells sorted from blood. According to the study, the label for this sample's cell subset or site signals: cells isolated with a human naive T-cell isolation kit. The rearranged chain carries TRBV7-9 and TRBJ1-2; TRBD1 lines up with 9 middle nucleotides. The clonotype originates from a woman between 45 and 60 years old in good health. The bases are TGTGCCAGCAGCCCAACAGGGGGCGCGGGTGGCTACACCTTC. Translated, this gives CASSPTGGAGGYTF.